These 11 T cell receptor beta chains originate from one sample sequenced in a study of blood T cells in healthy people across ages. Next came a second PCR, run for about 7 to 12 cycles, which used a sample-barcoded 5' primer along with a J-beta primer mix. Each CDR3 protein gets one entry after TCRdb re-called the 5' RACE reads with MiXCR. The sample carries about 1.6 million distinct CDR3 sequences, roughly a third recorded once. The sequencing sample was made of blood. These receptors originate from a woman under 40 in good health.

V gene TRBV28 combines with J gene TRBJ2-7; 10 bases map to TRBD1. CDR1 is MDHEN and CDR2 is SYDVKM in the germline V gene. This CDR3 spans 14 amino acids. V shed 4 bases and J 3 bases; nucleotides not matched to a gene: 3. Here the CDR3 reads CASSWTGGNYEQYF. In DNA form, the CDR3 reads TGTGCCAGCAGTTGGACAGGGGGGAACTACGAGCAGTACTTC. Supplemented by reference TRBV28 and TRBJ2-7, the full variable domain reads DVKVTQSSRYLVKRTGEKVFLECVQDMDHENMFWYRQDPGLGLRLIYFSYDVKMKEKGDIPEGYSVSREKKERFSLILESASTNQTSMYLCASSWTGGNYEQYFGPGTRLTVT.

In its sample, this clonotype was seen a few times. This chain connects TRBV29-1 to TRBJ2-3; 15 positions match TRBD2. CDR3 size: 17 residues. Germline V lookup: CDR1 SQVTM, CDR2 ANQGSEA. V shed 0 bases and J 6 bases; nucleotides not matched to a gene: 7. Here the CDR3 DNA reads TGCAGCGTTGAAGATCTGGGACTAGCGGGAGGCCGGGATACGCAGTATTTT. Encoded protein: CSVEDLGLAGGRDTQYF.

V and J are TRBV2 and TRBJ2-5; no reliable D call. The length of the CDR3 is 14 residues. V lost 7 bases, J lost 2 bases, and 14 bases lay in between. CDR1 and CDR2 from the germline V gene are SNHLY and FYNNEI. The CDR3 DNA follows: TGTGCCAGCAAATTATCCCCCAAGCAAGAGACCCAGTACTTC. This gives the protein CASKLSPKQETQYF.

This clonotype was recorded a few times. This rearrangement joins TRBV7-9 to TRBJ2-7, with a tentative D call TRBD2 (6 bases). Germline V gives CDR1 SEHNR, CDR2 FQNEAQ (reference sequence). The CDR3 consists of 15 residues. V was trimmed by 1 base and J by 0 bases, leaving 10 bases between them. The CDR3 DNA follows: TGTGCCAGCAGCTTAGAAGGCGGGACCTCCTACGAGCAGTACTTC. Encoded protein: CASSLEGGTSYEQYF.

The chain carries TRBV6-1 and TRBJ2-3; TRBD2 might be the D (5 bases). Trimming shortened V by 3 bases and J by 1 base, and 14 bases separated the two germline ends. Germline-derived CDR1 and CDR2 are MNHNS and SASEGT. The length of the CDR3 is 16 residues. The CDR3 spells CASSEQTGWGTDTQYF. In DNA form, the CDR3 reads TGTGCCAGCAGTGAGCAGACGGGGTGGGGCACAGATACGCAGTATTTT.

The chain has TRBV5-6 and TRBJ2-2, with D tentatively TRBD1 (5 bases). V lost 4 bases and J 1 base, leaving 11 bases between the germline ends. The CDR3 totals 15 residues. Per the germline V gene, CDR1 is SGHDT and CDR2 is YYEEEE. The CDR3 spells CASSRLTVNTGELFF. In DNA form, the CDR3 reads TGTGCCAGCAGCCGTCTGACAGTGAACACCGGGGAGCTGTTTTTT.

There are many counts of this clonotype. The chain is built from TRBV7-9 and TRBJ2-7, with D tentatively TRBD1 (5 bases). Trimming took off 5 bases at V and 2 bases at J, with 13 bases between the two ends. Germline CDR1 reads SEHNR; CDR2 reads FQNEAQ (reference sequence). CDR3 size: 14 residues. The DNA of the CDR3 is TGTGCCAGCAGCATCACACAGGTGCCCTACGAGCAGTACTTC. Its translation is CASSITQVPYEQYF.

As DNA, the CDR3 is TGCAGTGCCAAAACCCAGGACAGGGGTGTCGAGCAGTACTTC. Its translation: CSAKTQDRGVEQYF. This chain connects TRBV20-1 to TRBJ2-7; 9 nucleotides line up with TRBD1. The length of the CDR3 is 14 residues. CDR1 DFQATT and CDR2 SNEGSKA come from the germline V gene (reference sequence). Germline trimming cut 6 bases from V and 6 bases from J; bases unmatched to any gene: 12.

This chain uses TRBV29-1 with TRBJ1-2; 7 bases line up with TRBD1. Per the germline V gene, CDR1 is SQVTM and CDR2 is ANQGSEA. V dropped 4 bases and J dropped 4; count of bases not matched to a gene: 12. The CDR3 loop spans 15 amino acids. The chain's CDR3 is CSVVKEGAICYGYTF. In DNA form, the CDR3 reads TGCAGCGTTGTGAAGGAGGGGGCAATCTGCTATGGCTACACCTTC.

The chain uses TRBV20-1 and TRBJ1-1, with D possibly being TRBD1 (5 bases). The V end lost 3 bases, the J end lost 0 bases, and 11 bases lay between the germline ends. This CDR3 is built from 14 residues. CDR1 is DFQATT and CDR2 is SNEGSKA in the germline V gene (reference sequence). The CDR3 loop is CSASLRAVNTEAFF. CDR3 in DNA: TGCAGTGCTAGTCTCAGGGCCGTGAACACTGAAGCTTTCTTT.

There are a few counts of this clonotype. The V call is TRBV20-1, the J call TRBJ1-2, with TRBD1 as a possible D gene (5 bases). CDR1 is DFQATT, CDR2 SNEGSKA, per germline (reference sequence). V was clipped by 3 bases and J by 6 bases, with 14 bases between them. The CDR3 consists of 13 residues. CDR3 DNA: TGCAGTGCTAGTTACGGGGCGCAGCATGGCTACACCTTC. It specifies CSASYGAQHGYTF.